Following are 2 T cell receptor beta chains from one sample sequenced in a study of blood T cell repertoires in COVID-19. Measured with immunoSEQ multiplex PCR; TCRdb has only the in-frame clones, and not every one. The profile covers about 94,000 clones, with more than 70% appearing a single time and 6% to 9.5% taken by the ten largest. Source material: peripheral blood. The receptors here all came from a human donor with acute or convalescent COVID-19. The donor label of this sample is uncertain.

The chain recombines TRBV2 with TRBJ1-1; TRBD1 matches 7 bases. Looked up from germline, CDR1 is SNHLY and CDR2 is FYNNEI. The CDR3 runs to 13 residues. With 7 bases clipped from V and 10 bases from J, the junction kept 12 bases outside the gene matches. CDR3 sequence: CASTLGLTGLAFF. CDR3 nucleotide sequence: TGTGCCAGCACCCTCGGGTTGACAGGGTTAGCTTTCTTT.

This chain uses TRBV5-1 with TRBJ1-2; 7 nucleotides align to TRBD1. Germline V gives CDR1 SGHRS, CDR2 YFSETQ. This CDR3 has 15 amino acids. After removal of 0 bases from V and 6 bases from J, the junction contained 8 bases not matched to a gene. CDR3 sequence (DNA): TGCGCCAGCAGCTTGGAGAGACAGGGAATCGATGGCTACACCTTC. It yields the protein CASSLERQGIDGYTF.